These T cell receptor beta chains were read from a single sample in a study of T cell responses to AZD1222 COVID-19 vaccine. TCRdb keeps only in-frame clones here, not all; method: immunoSEQ multiplex PCR. The data show some 150,000 clones, 90% seen once. Sequencing was performed on peripheral blood, taken 28 days after the second AZD1222 dose. The source is an adult who received the AZD1222 COVID-19 vaccine. Both conserved end residues are part of each CDR3. Fields, in order: V gene, D gene, clone size, J gene, CDR3 DNA, CDR3 protein. A D gene is named only where the DNA matches it firmly. Some rows mark clone size as missing; the rest say once, few, many or name a class of expanded clone.

>TRBV12-3/TRBV12-4|-|-|TRBJ1-2
TGTGCCAGCAGTTATACAGGCAAGGATGGCTACACCTTC
CASSYTGKDGYTF
>TRBV12-3/TRBV12-4|-|-|TRBJ1-2
TGTGCCAGCAGTCCCGACAGCTCCTATGGCTACACCTTC
CASSPDSSYGYTF
>TRBV5-1|TRBD1|-|TRBJ1-4
TGCGCCAGCAGCCCGTCCCGGACAGGGGGAAATGAAAAACTGTTTTTT
CASSPSRTGGNEKLFF
>TRBV18|-|-|TRBJ1-1
TGTGCCAGCGTGGGGTCCGGTGCTTTCTTT
CASVGSGAFF
>TRBV27|TRBD2|-|TRBJ2-7
TGTGCCAGCAGTTCTGGCGGGAGGGCCCCCTACGAGCAGTACTTC
CASSSGGRAPYEQYF
>TRBV7-9|-|-|TRBJ2-5
TGTGCCAGCAGCTCAACGACGGGTCTCCTGACCCAGTACTTC
CASSSTTGLLTQYF
>TRBV6-5|-|once|TRBJ1-2
TGTGCCAGCAGCGGAAAGGGCGGGACTAACTATGGCTACACCTTC
CASSGKGGTNYGYTF
>TRBV19|-|-|TRBJ1-1
TGTGCCAGTAGGCAGACAGGTCCGGGCACTGAAGCTTTCTTT
CASRQTGPGTEAFF
>TRBV11-3|TRBD2|-|TRBJ2-1
TGTGCCAGCAGCTTAGGACTAGCGGGATACAATGAGCAGTTCTTC
CASSLGLAGYNEQFF
>TRBV24-1|-|-|TRBJ1-2
TGTGCCACCAGTGTCGACGGGAACTATGGCTACACCTTC
CATSVDGNYGYTF
>TRBV29-1|-|-|TRBJ2-7
TGCAGCGTTGAGGGGACCGGTACCTACGAGCAGTACTTC
CSVEGTGTYEQYF
>TRBV7-9|-|-|TRBJ2-1
TGTGCCAGCACCCTGGGGAGTGCCTACAATGAGCAGTTCTTC
CASTLGSAYNEQFF
>TRBV28|-|once|TRBJ2-7
TGTGCCACCCTAGAGCCTAGGTTCTCCTACGAGCAGTACTTC
CATLEPRFSYEQYF
>TRBV28|TRBD2|-|TRBJ2-5
TGTGCCAGCAGTCCCCCACTAGCGGGAGGGCCCGATCAAGAGACCCAGTACTTC
CASSPPLAGGPDQETQYF
>TRBV7-2|TRBD2|-|TRBJ2-1
TGTGCCAGCTCGGGGGGGAGGGGGTACACTGAGCAGTTCTTC
CASSGGRGYTEQFF
>TRBV11-2|TRBD1|-|TRBJ2-7
TGTGCCAGCAGCTCCCCGACAGGGAGCTCCTACGAGCAGTACTTC
CASSSPTGSSYEQYF
>TRBV18|-|-|TRBJ1-1
TGTGCCAGCTCACCAGAAGGGGCTGCTAACACTGAAGCTTTCTTT
CASSPEGAANTEAFF
>TRBV5-8|TRBD1|-|TRBJ1-2
TGTGCCGGAGGGGACAGGGGTACCTATGGCTACACCTTC
CAGGDRGTYGYTF
>TRBV4-2|TRBD1|-|TRBJ1-5
TGTGCCAGCAGCCAGGGACAGGGGAATCCCCACGAACAGCCCCAGCATTTT
CASSQGQGNPHEQPQHF
>TRBV30|-|-|TRBJ1-5
TGTGCCTGGAGTGTTGCTGGTGATAGCAATCAGCCCCAGCATTTT
CAWSVAGDSNQPQHF
>TRBV7-9|-|-|TRBJ2-3
TGTGCCAGCAGCTTAGTGAGCGTGAGCACAGATACGCAGTATTTT
CASSLVSVSTDTQYF
>TRBV29-1|-|-|TRBJ2-5
TGCAGCTCTCGTCAGCAAGAGACCCAGTACTTC
CSSRQQETQYF
>TRBV18|-|-|TRBJ1-1
TGTGCCAGCTCCACATCGGGCAGGGAAGCTTTCTTT
CASSTSGREAFF
>TRBV5-1|-|-|TRBJ1-2
TGCGCCAGCAGCTTTGGGGATAACTATGGCTACACCTTC
CASSFGDNYGYTF
>TRBV19|-|medium-sized|TRBJ1-2
TGTGCCAGTAGTTATGGACAGCCCGACTATGGCTACACCTTC
CASSYGQPDYGYTF
>TRBV24-1|-|-|TRBJ1-1
TGTGCCACCAGTGGTCCCGGGCCACTCTCTCCCACTGAAGCTTTCTTT
CATSGPGPLSPTEAFF
>TRBV11-2|TRBD1|-|TRBJ1-1
TGTGCCAGCAGTCGTGGACAGGGATTGAGCACTGAAGCTTTCTTT
CASSRGQGLSTEAFF
>TRBV30|-|-|TRBJ1-1
TGTGCCTGGACAGGGGTAATGAACACTGAAGCTTTCTTT
CAWTGVMNTEAFF
>TRBV25-1|-|-|TRBJ2-7
TGTGCCAGCAGGGCAGACGTCTGGAGCTCCTACGAGCAGTACTTC
CASRADVWSSYEQYF
>TRBV6-5|-|-|TRBJ1-1
TGTGCCAGCGCGATACAGGGTACCCCTGAAGCTTTCTTT
CASAIQGTPEAFF
>TRBV11-2|-|-|TRBJ2-7
TGTGCCAGCAGCTTAGATCAGATGGGGCAGGGGGGATACGAGCAGTACTTC
CASSLDQMGQGGYEQYF
>TRBV7-9|TRBD2|once|TRBJ2-6
TGTGCCAGCAGATCCCAGACTAGCGGAGTTATCTCTGGGGCCAACGTCCTGACTTTC
CASRSQTSGVISGANVLTF
>TRBV7-7|-|-|TRBJ1-2
TGTGCCAGCAGCTTAGCGAACAGGGACCGAACTAACTATGGCTACACCTTC
CASSLANRDRTNYGYTF
>TRBV5-1|TRBD1|-|TRBJ1-2
TGCGCCAGCAGCTTGCAACAGGGGGTGAACTATGGCTACACCTTC
CASSLQQGVNYGYTF
>TRBV20-1|TRBD2|-|TRBJ2-5
TGCAGTGCTAGTCTAGCGGGAGGGCCGTACCAAGAGACCCAGTACTTC
CSASLAGGPYQETQYF
>TRBV5-1|-|once|TRBJ2-3
TGCGCCAGCAGCTTGGCCCTCGCAGATACGCAGTATTTT
CASSLALADTQYF
>TRBV2|-|-|TRBJ1-1
TGTGCCAGCAGTGTAGCGGAGAACACTGAAGCTTTCTTT
CASSVAENTEAFF
>TRBV5-1|TRBD1|-|TRBJ1-6
TGCGCCAGCAGCTTGGAAGGGACAGGGAATTCACCCCTCCACTTT
CASSLEGTGNSPLHF
>TRBV30|TRBD2|-|TRBJ2-1
TGTGCCTGGAATCCATTAGCGGGAGAGTACAATGAGCAGTTCTTC
CAWNPLAGEYNEQFF
>TRBV27|-|-|TRBJ2-3
TGTGCCAGCAGTTTAGGGGGCACAGATACGCAGTATTTT
CASSLGGTDTQYF
>TRBV10-3|TRBD2|-|TRBJ2-7
TGTGCCATCAGGGGGTGGGAGGGCCCCCGCGGATACGAGCAGTACTTC
CAIRGWEGPRGYEQYF
>TRBV25-1|-|-|TRBJ1-2
TGTGCCAGCAGTGAATACGACAGAGATGGCTACACCTTC
CASSEYDRDGYTF
>TRBV15|TRBD1|-|TRBJ2-2
TGTGCCACCAGCAGATTCGGACAGGGTAGGACCGGGGAGCTGTTTTTT
CATSRFGQGRTGELFF
>TRBV27|-|-|TRBJ1-1
TGTGCCAGCAGTTTATCCGGACAGCAGAACACTGAAGCTTTCTTT
CASSLSGQQNTEAFF
>TRBV5-1|-|-|TRBJ1-3
TGCGCCAGCAGCGAGTGGACTGGAAACACCATATATTTT
CASSEWTGNTIYF